A selection of T cell receptor beta chains follows, all from one sample in a study of shared clonotypes between healthy human individuals. The data were produced by immunoSEQ multiplex PCR, yet TCRdb's version contains in-frame clones alone and is incomplete. The sample consists of some 1,900,000 clones, less than 95% of them appearing once. Sequencing was done on a sample of naive CD8+ T cells sorted from blood. The receptors originated from a man between 18 and 29 years old in good health. The CDR3 runs from the conserved cysteine through the conserved F or W. The D gene is left open where the match is weak. Clone size is not always given. Where it is, it says once, few, many or a class for expanded clones.

D gene,V gene,clone size,J gene,CDR3 DNA,CDR3 protein
NA,TRBV15,NA,TRBJ2-5,TGTGCCACCAGCAGAGTTTGGGGGTATGAAGAGACCCAGTACTTC,CATSRVWGYEETQYF
NA,TRBV27,once,TRBJ1-5,TGTGCCAGCAGTTTAGGGGGGGCCCAGGCCAATCAGCCCCAGCATTTT,CASSLGGAQANQPQHF
TRBD1,TRBV5-1,few,TRBJ1-5,TGCGCCAGCAGCGGGAAGACAGGGGATCAGCCCCAGCATTTT,CASSGKTGDQPQHF
NA,TRBV9,NA,TRBJ1-2,TGTGCCAGCAGCGGCGGACACCTCGGGGGCTACACCTTC,CASSGGHLGGYTF
TRBD2,TRBV4-2,NA,TRBJ2-1,TGTGCCAGCAGCCAAGATATAGCGGGGGGTTACAATGAGCAGTTCTTC,CASSQDIAGGYNEQFF
TRBD2,TRBV27,NA,TRBJ2-4,TGTGCCAGCAGTTACGGGGAGGGGCGGGCCAAAAACATTCAGTACTTC,CASSYGEGRAKNIQYF
NA,TRBV2,once,TRBJ2-2,TGTGCCAGCAGTGAATATTTGGGGGCCCCCACCGGGGAGCTGTTTTTT,CASSEYLGAPTGELFF
TRBD2,TRBV27,NA,TRBJ2-7,TGTGCCAGCCTCGGACTAGCGGCACCCTACGAGCAGTACTTC,CASLGLAAPYEQYF
NA,TRBV7-9,NA,TRBJ2-3,TGTGCCAGCAGCTTAGGCGTCGAGTCCTACCTCACAGATACGCAGTATTTT,CASSLGVESYLTDTQYF
TRBD2,TRBV29-1,NA,TRBJ2-1,TGCAGCGTTGTCCTAGCGGGAGTCCACAATGAGCAGTTCTTC,CSVVLAGVHNEQFF
NA,TRBV27,NA,TRBJ2-7,TGTGCCAGCAGTTTATCAGGGAGAGAGCAGTACTTC,CASSLSGREQYF